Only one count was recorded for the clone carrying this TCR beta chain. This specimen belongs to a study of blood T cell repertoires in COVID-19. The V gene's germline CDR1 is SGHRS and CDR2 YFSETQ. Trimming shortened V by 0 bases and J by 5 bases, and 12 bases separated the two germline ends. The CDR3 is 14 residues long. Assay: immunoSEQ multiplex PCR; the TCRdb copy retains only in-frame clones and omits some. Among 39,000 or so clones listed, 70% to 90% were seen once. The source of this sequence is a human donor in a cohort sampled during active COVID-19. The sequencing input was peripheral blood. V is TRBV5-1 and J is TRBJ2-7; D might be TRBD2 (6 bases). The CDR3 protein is CASSLGRGKDEQYF. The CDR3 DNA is TGCGCCAGCAGCTTGGGCCGGGGGAAGGACGAGCAGTACTTC.